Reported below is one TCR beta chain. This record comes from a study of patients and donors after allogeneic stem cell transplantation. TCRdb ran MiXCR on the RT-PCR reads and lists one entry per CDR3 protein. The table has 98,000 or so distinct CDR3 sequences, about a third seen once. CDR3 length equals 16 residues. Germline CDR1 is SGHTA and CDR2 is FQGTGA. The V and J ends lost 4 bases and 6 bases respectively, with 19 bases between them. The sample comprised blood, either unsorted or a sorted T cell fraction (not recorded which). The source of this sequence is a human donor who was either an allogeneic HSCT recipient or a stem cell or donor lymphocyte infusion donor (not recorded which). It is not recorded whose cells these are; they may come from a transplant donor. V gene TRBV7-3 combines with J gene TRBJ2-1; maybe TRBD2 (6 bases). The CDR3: CASSSYIAAPANEQFF. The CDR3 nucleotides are TGTGCCAGCAGCTCATATATAGCGGCCCCGGCCAATGAGCAGTTCTTC.